This TCR beta chain emerged from a study of beta chain features in type 1 diabetes. The entirety of the isolated RNA underwent reverse transcription, so expressed TCRB transcripts were sequenced. Method: immunoSEQ multiplex PCR; TCRdb's copy keeps in-frame clones and lacks some. The table has approximately 730,000 clones, about an eighth seen once. Overall study findings and caveats: TCRB CDR3s from Type 1 diabetes patients were moderately but significantly shorter in all four CD4+ subsets.

CDR1 and CDR2 from the germline V gene are KGHSH and LQKENI. The CDR3 runs to 14 residues. The ends lost 11 bases at V and 4 bases at J; junction bases unmatched: 11. This clone has more than one count but fewer than ten. The target antigen is unknown. Sequences were obtained from naive CD4+ T cells from blood. V gene TRBV18 combines with J gene TRBJ1-1; 9 nucleotides agree with TRBD1. The TCR originated in a young man with type 1 diabetes. CDR3 sequence (DNA): TGTGCCTCAACAGGGGGCATTGATGGCACTGAAGCTTTCTTT. Its translation is CASTGGIDGTEAFF.